This T cell receptor (beta chain) appears in the sequencing data of a study of T-cell reconstitution after alpha-beta-depleted transplantation in children. Molecular barcoding with unique molecular identifiers was used for the TCRbeta library. TCRdb reprocessed the PCR reads with MiXCR, giving one entry per CDR3 protein. The sample has around 300,000 distinct CDR3 sequences, approximately 23% seen once. The V and J ends lost 6 bases and 0 bases, in that order; junction bases with no gene match: 5. CDR3 length equals 15 residues. Germline V lookup: CDR1 SGHAT, CDR2 FQNNGV. The input for sequencing was PBMCs, mostly from graft donor cells, taken 180 days after TCRalphabeta/CD19-depleted stem cell transplant. The chain links TRBV11-2 to TRBJ2-1; 7 bases line up with TRBD2. The source is a male patient under 18 who had a stem cell transplant for acute lymphoblastic leukemia, so the T cells may come from the graft donor. CDR3 residues: CASSPTSASYNEQFF. The CDR3 DNA reads TGTGCCAGCAGTCCCACTAGCGCCTCCTACAATGAGCAGTTCTTC. The whole variable domain, filled in from reference TRBV11-2 and TRBJ2-1, reads EAGVAQSPRYKIIEKRQSVAFWCNPISGHATLYWYQQILGQGPKLLIQFQNNGVVDDSQLPKDRFSAERLKGVDSTLKIQPAKLEDSAVYLCASSPTSASYNEQFFGPGTRLTVL.